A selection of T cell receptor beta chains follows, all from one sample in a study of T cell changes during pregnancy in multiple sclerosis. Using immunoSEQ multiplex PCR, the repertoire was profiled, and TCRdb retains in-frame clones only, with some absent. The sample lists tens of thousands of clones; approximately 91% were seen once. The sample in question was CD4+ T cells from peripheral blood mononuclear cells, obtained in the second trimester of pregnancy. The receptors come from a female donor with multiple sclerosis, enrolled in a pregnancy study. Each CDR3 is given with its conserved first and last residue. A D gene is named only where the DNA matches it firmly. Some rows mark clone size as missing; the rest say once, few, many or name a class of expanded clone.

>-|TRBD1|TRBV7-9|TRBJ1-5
CASSFTGDQPQHF
TGTGCCAGCAGCTTCACAGGGGATCAGCCCCAGCATTTT
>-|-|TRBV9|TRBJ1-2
CASSVQGNYGYTF
TGTGCCAGCAGCGTACAGGGGAACTATGGCTACACCTTC
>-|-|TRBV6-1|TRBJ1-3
CASLRGQTGNTIYF
TGTGCCAGCTTGAGAGGACAGACTGGAAACACCATATATTTT
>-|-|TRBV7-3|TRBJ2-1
CASSRQGGDEQFF
TGTGCCAGCAGTCGTCAGGGTGGGGATGAGCAGTTCTTC
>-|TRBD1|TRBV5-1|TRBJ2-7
CASSLFTPTGTGEKQYF
TGCGCCAGCAGCTTATTCACGCCGACCGGGACAGGGGAAAAGCAGTACTTC
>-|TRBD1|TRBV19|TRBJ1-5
CASSSQGGNQPQHF
TGTGCCAGTAGTTCGCAGGGGGGCAATCAGCCCCAGCATTTT
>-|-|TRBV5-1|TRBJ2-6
CASYPGLSGANVLTF
TGCGCCAGCTACCCAGGACTCTCTGGGGCCAACGTCCTGACTTTC
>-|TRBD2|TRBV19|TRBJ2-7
CASRSSSGGTYEQYF
TGTGCCAGTAGGTCGTCTAGCGGGGGGACCTACGAGCAGTACTTC
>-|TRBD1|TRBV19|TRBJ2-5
CGPGQGVETQYF
TGTGGTCCCGGACAGGGGGTAGAGACCCAGTACTTC
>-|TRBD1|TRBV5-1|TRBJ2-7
CASSLGQGGVEQYF
TGCGCCAGCAGCTTGGGACAGGGGGGGGTCGAGCAGTACTTC
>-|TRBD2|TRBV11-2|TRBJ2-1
CASREGLAGFYNEQFF
TGTGCCAGCAGGGAGGGACTAGCGGGTTTCTACAATGAGCAGTTCTTC
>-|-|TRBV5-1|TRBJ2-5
CASSFGGGQETQYF
TGCGCCAGCAGCTTCGGGGGAGGCCAAGAGACCCAGTACTTC
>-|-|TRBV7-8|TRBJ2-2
CASSLAYSGATRGMFF
TGTGCCAGCAGCTTAGCGTATAGCGGAGCGACCCGGGGGATGTTTTTT
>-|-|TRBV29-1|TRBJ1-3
CSVDPGAGNTIYF
TGCAGCGTCGATCCAGGGGCTGGAAACACCATATATTTT
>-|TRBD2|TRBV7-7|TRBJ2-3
CASSLNSGLSTDTQYF
TGTGCCAGCAGCTTGAATAGCGGGCTGAGCACAGATACGCAGTATTTT
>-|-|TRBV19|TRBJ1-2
CASRPGTLFYGYTF
TGTGCCAGTAGGCCGGGGACACTATTCTATGGCTACACCTTC
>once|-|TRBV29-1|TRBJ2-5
CSVVSPGETQYF
TGCAGCGTTGTATCCCCGGGGGAGACCCAGTACTTC
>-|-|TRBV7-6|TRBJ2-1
CASSLAGASYNEQFF
TGTGCCAGCAGCTTAGCGGGAGCGTCCTACAATGAGCAGTTCTTC
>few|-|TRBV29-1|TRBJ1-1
CSVVGVRNTEAFF
TGCAGCGTTGTCGGGGTCCGGAACACTGAAGCTTTCTTT
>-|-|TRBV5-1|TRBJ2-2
CASTASPSLNTGELFF
TGCGCCAGCACCGCTAGCCCCTCTTTGAACACCGGGGAGCTGTTTTTT
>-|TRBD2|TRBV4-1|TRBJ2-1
CASSQESAGGDEQFF
TGCGCCAGCAGCCAAGAATCAGCGGGGGGGGATGAGCAGTTCTTC
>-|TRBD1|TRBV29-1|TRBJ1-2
CSITGTGPSNYGYTF
TGCAGCATAACCGGGACAGGGCCTTCCAACTATGGCTACACCTTC
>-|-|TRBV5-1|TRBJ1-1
CASSSGVTEAFF
TGCGCCAGCAGCTCAGGGGTCACTGAAGCTTTCTTT
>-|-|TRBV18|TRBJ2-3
CASSPPNPGTDTQYF
TGTGCCAGCTCACCCCCGAATCCCGGGACAGATACGCAGTATTTT
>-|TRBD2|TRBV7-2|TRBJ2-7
CASSAGTSGGISSYEQYF
TGTGCCAGCAGCGCCGGGACTAGCGGGGGGATTAGCTCCTACGAGCAGTACTTC
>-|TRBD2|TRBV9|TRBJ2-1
CASSVDGGSYNEQFF
TGTGCCAGCAGCGTAGACGGGGGGTCCTACAATGAGCAGTTCTTC